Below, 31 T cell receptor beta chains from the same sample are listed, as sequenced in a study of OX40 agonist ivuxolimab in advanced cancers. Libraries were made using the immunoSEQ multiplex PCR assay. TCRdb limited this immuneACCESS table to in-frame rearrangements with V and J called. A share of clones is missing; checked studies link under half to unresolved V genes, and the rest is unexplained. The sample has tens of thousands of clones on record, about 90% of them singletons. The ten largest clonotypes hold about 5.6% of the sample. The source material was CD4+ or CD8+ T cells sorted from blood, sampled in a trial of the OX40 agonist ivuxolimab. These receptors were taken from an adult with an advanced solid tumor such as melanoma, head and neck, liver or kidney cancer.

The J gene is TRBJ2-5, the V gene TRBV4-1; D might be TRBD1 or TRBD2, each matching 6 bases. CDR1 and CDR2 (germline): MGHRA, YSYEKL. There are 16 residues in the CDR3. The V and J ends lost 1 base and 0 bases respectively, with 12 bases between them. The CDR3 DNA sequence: TGCGCCAGCAGCCAAGGAGGGGGGCGGTACCAAGAGACCCAGTACTTC. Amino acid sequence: CASSQGGGRYQETQYF.

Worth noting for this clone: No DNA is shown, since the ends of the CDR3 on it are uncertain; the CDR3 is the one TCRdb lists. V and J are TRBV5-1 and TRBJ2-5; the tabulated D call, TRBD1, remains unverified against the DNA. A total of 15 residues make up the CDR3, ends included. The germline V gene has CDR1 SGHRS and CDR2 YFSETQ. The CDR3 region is CASILGGAPGETQYF.

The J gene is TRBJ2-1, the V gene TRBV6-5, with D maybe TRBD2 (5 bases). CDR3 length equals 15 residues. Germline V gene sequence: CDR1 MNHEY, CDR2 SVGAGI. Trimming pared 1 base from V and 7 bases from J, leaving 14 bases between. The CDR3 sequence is CASSYFRQRENEQFF. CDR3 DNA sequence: TGTGCCAGCAGTTACTTCAGGCAGAGGGAAAATGAGCAGTTCTTC.

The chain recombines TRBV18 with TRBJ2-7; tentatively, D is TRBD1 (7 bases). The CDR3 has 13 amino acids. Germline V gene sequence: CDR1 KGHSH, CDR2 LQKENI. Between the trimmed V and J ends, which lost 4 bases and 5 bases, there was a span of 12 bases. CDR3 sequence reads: CASSRQGGDEQYF. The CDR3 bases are TGTGCCAGCTCACGACAGGGAGGTGACGAGCAGTACTTC. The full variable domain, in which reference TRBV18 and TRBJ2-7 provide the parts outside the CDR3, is NAGVMQNPRHLVRRRGQEARLRCSPMKGHSHVYWYRQLPEEGLKFMVYLQKENIIDESGMPKERFSAEFPKEGPSILRIQQVVRGDSAAYFCASSRQGGDEQYFGPGTRLTVT.

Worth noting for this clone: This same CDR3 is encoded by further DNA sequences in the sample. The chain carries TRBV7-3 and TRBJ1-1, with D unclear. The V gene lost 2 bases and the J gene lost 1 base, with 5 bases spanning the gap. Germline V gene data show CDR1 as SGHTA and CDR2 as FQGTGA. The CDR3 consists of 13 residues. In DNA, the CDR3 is TGTGCCAGCAGCTTAGAAAGGAACACTGAAGCTTTCTTT. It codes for CASSLERNTEAFF.

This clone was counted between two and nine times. CDR3 in amino acids: CAISVRIDTEAFF. In DNA form, the CDR3 reads TGTGCCATCAGTGTAAGGATCGACACTGAAGCTTTCTTT. J is TRBJ1-1 and V is TRBV10-3; D unresolved. CDR1 is ENHRY, CDR2 SYGVKD, per germline. This CDR3 has 13 residues. V was shortened by 4 bases and J by 3 bases, with 9 bases between the two germline ends.

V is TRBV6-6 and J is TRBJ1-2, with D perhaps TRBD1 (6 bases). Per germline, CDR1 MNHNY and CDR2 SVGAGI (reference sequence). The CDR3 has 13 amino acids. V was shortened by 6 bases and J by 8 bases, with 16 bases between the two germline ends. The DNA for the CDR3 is TGTGCCAGCAGAGTCTCCGCGGGGGGCGGCTACACCTTC. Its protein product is CASRVSAGGGYTF.

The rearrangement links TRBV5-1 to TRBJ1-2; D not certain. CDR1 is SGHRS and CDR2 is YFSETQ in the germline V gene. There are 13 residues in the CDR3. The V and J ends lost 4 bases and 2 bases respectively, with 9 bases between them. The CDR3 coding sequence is TGCGCCAGCAGCCCAAGAAGCAACTATGGCTACACCTTC. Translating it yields CASSPRSNYGYTF.

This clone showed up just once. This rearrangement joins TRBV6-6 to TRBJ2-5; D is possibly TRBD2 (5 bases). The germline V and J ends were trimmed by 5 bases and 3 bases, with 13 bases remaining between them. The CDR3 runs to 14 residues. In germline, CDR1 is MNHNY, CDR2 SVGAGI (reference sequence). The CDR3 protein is CASSKGAAEETQYF. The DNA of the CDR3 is TGTGCCAGCAGTAAGGGAGCGGCGGAAGAGACCCAGTACTTC.

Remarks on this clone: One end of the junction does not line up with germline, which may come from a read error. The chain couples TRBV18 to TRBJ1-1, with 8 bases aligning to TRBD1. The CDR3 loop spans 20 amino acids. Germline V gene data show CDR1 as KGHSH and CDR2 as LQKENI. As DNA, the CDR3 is TGTGCCAGCTCATCACCAGTAGGACAGGGAGCTAATTGGAGGAACACTGAAGCTTTCTTT. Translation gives CASSSPVGQGANWRNTEAFF.

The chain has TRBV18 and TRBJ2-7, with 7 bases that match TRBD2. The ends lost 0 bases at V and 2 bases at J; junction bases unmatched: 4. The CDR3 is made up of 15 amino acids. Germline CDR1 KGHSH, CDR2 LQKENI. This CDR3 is CASSPPNAGAYEQYF. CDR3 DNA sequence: TGTGCCAGCTCACCACCAAATGCGGGAGCCTACGAGCAGTACTTC.

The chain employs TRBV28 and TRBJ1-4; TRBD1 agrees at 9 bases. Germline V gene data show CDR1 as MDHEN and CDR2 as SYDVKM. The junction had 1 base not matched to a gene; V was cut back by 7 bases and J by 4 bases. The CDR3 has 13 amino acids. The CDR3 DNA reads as TGTGCCAGCAACAGGGGGCGTAATGAAAAACTGTTTTTT. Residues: CASNRGRNEKLFF.

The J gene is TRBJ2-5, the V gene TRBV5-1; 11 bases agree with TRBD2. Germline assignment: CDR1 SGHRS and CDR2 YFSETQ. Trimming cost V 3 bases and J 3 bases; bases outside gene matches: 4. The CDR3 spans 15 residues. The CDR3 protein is CASSSGTSGKETQYF. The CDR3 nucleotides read TGCGCCAGCAGCTCAGGGACTAGCGGAAAAGAGACCCAGTACTTC.

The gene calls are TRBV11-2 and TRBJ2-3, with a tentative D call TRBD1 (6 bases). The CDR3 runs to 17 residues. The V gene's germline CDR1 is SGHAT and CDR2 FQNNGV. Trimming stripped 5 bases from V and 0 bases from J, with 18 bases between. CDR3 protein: CASSQWGLSSSTDTQYF. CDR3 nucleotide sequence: TGTGCCAGCAGCCAGTGGGGGCTATCATCTAGCACAGATACGCAGTATTTT.

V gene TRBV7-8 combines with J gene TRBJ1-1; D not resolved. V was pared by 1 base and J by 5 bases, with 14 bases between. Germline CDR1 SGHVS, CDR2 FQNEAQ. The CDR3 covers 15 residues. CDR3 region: CASSLERVGGTEAFF. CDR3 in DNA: TGTGCCAGCAGCTTAGAGCGGGTAGGAGGAACTGAAGCTTTCTTT.

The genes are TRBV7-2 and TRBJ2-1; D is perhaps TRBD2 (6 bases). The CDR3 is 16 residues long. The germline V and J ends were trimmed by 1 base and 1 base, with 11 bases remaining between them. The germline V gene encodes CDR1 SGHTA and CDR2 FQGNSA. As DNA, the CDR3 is TGTGCCAGCAGCTTAGACGGCGGGGCTTCCTACAATGAGCAGTTCTTC. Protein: CASSLDGGASYNEQFF.

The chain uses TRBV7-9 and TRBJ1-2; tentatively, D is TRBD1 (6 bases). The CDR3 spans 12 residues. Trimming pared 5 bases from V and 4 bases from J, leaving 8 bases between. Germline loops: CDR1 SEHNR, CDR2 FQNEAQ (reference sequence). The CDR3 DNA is TGTGCCAGCAGCCGGGACACCTATGGCTACACCTTC. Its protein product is CASSRDTYGYTF.

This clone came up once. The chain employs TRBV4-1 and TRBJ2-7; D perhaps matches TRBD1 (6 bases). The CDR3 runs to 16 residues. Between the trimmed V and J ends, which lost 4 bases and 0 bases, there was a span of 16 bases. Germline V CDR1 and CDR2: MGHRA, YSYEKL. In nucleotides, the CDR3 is TGCGCCAGCAGCCCTAGACAGGCCCTCTCCTCCTACGAGCAGTACTTC. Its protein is CASSPRQALSSYEQYF.

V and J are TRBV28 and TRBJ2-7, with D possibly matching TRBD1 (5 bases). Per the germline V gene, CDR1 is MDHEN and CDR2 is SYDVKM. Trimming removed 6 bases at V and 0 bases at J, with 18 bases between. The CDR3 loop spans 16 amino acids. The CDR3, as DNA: TGTGCCAGCAGCCTTCCTCGACAGACAATCTCCTACGAGCAGTACTTC. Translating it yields CASSLPRQTISYEQYF.

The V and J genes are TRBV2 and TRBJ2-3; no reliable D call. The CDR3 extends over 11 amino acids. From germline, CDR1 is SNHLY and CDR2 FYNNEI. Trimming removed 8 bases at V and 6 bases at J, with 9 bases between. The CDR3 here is CASGLFDTQYF. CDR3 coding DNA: TGTGCCAGCGGTCTATTCGATACGCAGTATTTT.

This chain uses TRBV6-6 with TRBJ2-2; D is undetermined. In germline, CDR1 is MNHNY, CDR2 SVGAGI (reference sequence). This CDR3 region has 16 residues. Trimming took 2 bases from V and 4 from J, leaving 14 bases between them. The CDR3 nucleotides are TGTGCCAGCAGTTACCTACTGACGGAGCGCACCGGGGAGCTGTTTTTT. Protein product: CASSYLLTERTGELFF.

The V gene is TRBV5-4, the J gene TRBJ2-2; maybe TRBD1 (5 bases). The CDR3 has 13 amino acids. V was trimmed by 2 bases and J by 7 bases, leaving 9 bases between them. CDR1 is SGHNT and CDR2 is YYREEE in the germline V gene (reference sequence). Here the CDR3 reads CASSFTDSGELFF. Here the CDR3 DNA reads TGTGCCAGCAGCTTTACCGACAGCGGGGAGCTGTTTTTT.

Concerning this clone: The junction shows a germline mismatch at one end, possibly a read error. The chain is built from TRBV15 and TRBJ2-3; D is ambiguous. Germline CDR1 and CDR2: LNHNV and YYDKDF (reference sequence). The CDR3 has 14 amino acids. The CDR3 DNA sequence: TGTGCCACCAGCAGAGATGGGGATCCAGATAGGCAGTATTTT. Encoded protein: CATSRDGDPDRQYF. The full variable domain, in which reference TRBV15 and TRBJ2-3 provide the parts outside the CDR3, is DAMVIQNPRYQVTQFGKPVTLSCSQTLNHNVMYWYQQKSSQAPKLLFHYYDKDFNNEADTPDNFQSRRPNTSFCFLDIRSPGLGDTAMYLCATSRDGDPDRQYFGPGTRLTVL.

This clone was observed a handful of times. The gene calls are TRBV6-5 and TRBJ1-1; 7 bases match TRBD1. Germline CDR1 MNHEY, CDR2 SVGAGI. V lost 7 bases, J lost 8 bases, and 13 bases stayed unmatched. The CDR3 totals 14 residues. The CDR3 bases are TGTGCCAGCACCCTACGGGTGAGGGACAGCGAAGCTTTCTTT. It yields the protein CASTLRVRDSEAFF.

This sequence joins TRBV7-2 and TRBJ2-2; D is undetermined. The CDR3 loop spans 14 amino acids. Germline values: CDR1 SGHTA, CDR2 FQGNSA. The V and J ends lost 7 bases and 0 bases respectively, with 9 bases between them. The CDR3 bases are TGTGCCAGCATAGGACGGACGAACACCGGGGAGCTGTTTTTT. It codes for CASIGRTNTGELFF.

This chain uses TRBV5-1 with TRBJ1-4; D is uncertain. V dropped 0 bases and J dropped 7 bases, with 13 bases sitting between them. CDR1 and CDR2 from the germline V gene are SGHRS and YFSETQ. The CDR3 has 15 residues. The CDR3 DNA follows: TGCGCCAGCAGCTTGGCGGTATCAGGAGGTGAAAAACTGTTTTTT. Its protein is CASSLAVSGGEKLFF.

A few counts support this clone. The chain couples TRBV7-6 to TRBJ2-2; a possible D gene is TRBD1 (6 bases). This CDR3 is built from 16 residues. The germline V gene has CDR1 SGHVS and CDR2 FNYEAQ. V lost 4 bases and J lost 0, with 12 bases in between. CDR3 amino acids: CASSWGQGPNTGELFF. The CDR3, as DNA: TGTGCCAGCAGCTGGGGGCAGGGACCGAACACCGGGGAGCTGTTTTTT.

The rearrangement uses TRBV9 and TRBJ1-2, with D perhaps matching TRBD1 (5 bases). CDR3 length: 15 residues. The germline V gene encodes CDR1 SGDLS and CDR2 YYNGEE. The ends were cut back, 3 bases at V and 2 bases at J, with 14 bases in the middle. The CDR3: CASSDRPGGNYGYTF. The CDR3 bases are TGTGCCAGCAGCGACCGGCCGGGGGGAAACTATGGCTACACCTTC.

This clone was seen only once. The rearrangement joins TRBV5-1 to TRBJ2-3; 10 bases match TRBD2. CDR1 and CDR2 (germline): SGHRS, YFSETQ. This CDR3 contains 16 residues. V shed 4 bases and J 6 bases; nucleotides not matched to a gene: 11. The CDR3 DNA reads TGCGCCAGCAGCCCTGGGTTAGCGGGGGGACCCGATACGCAGTATTTT. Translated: CASSPGLAGGPDTQYF. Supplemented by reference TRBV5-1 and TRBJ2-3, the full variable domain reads KAGVTQTPRYLIKTRGQQVTLSCSPISGHRSVSWYQQTPGQGLQFLFEYFSETQRNKGNFPGRFSGRQFSNSRSEMNVSTLELGDSALYLCASSPGLAGGPDTQYFGPGTRLTVL.

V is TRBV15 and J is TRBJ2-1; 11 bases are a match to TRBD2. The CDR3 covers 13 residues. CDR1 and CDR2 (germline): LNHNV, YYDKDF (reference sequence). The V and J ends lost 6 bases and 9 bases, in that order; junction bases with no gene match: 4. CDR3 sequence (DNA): TGTGCCACCAGAAGACTAGCGGGAAGTGAGCAGTTCTTC. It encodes CATRRLAGSEQFF.

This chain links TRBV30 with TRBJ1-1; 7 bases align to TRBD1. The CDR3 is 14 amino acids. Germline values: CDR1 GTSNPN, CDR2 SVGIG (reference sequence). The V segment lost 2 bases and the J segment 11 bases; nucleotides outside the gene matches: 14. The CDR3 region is CAWSTLTGWAKAFF. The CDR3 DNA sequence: TGTGCCTGGAGTACTCTGACAGGGTGGGCAAAGGCTTTCTTT. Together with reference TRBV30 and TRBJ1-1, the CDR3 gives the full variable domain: SQTIHQWPATLVQPVGSPLSLECTVEGTSNPNLYWYRQAAGRGLQLLFYSVGIGQISSEVPQNLSASRPQDRQFILSSKKLLLSDSGFYLCAWSTLTGWAKAFFGQGTRLTVV.